This T cell receptor (beta chain) appears in the sequencing data of a study of blood T cell repertoires in COVID-19. Study overall: The samples span acute and convalescent COVID-19 from the United States, Italy and Spain. T cells, B-cell-depleted T cells, or PBMCs provided the cDNA or gDNA that served as material.

In the authors' methods: Cell counts per sample came from amplifying reference gene primers. Libraries were prepared by immunoSEQ multiplex PCR; TCRdb keeps only in-frame clonotypes and omits some of them. For V, J and clone size, that table is used; D and trimming come from the DNA. The sample carries tens of thousands of clones, around 86% recorded once. The V segment lost 6 bases and the J segment 0 bases; nucleotides outside the gene matches: 5. CDR3 length: 15 amino acids. Germline V gene sequence: CDR1 SNHLY, CDR2 FYNNEI. The source is a human donor with active COVID-19. The donor label of this sample is uncertain. The sequencing sample was made of peripheral blood. The chain joins TRBV2 to TRBJ1-3; TRBD1 aligns across 7 bases. DNA of the CDR3: TGTGCCAGCAGGGGGGACAGCTACTCTGGAAACACCATATATTTT. It encodes CASRGDSYSGNTIYF.